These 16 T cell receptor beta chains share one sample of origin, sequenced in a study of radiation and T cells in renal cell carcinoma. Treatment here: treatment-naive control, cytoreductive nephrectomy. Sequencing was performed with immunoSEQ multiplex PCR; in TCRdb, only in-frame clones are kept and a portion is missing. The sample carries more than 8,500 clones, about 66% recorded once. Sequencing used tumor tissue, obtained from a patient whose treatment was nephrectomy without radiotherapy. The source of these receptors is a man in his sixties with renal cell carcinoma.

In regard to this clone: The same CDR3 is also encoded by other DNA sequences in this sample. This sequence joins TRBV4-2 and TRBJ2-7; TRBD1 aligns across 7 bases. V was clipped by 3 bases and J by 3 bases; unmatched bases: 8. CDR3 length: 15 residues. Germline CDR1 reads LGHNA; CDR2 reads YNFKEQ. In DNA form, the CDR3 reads TGTGCCAGCAGCCAGCTCGGGGACAGAGTCTACGAGCAGTACTTC. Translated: CASSQLGDRVYEQYF.

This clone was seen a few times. The CDR3 coding sequence is TGTGCCAGCAGCTTAACCAATTCACCCCTCCACTTT. Protein sequence: CASSLTNSPLHF. The chain carries TRBV7-2 and TRBJ1-6, with unresolved D. Trimming left V 2 bases short and J 7 bases short, with 3 bases between. The CDR3 totals 12 residues. The V gene's germline CDR1 is SGHTA and CDR2 FQGNSA. The full variable domain, completed using reference TRBV7-2 and TRBJ1-6, is GAGVSQSPSNKVTEKGKDVELRCDPISGHTALYWYRQSLGQGLEFLIYFQGNSAPDKSGLPSDRFSAERTGGSVSTLTIQRTQQEDSAVYLCASSLTNSPLHFGNGTRLTVT.

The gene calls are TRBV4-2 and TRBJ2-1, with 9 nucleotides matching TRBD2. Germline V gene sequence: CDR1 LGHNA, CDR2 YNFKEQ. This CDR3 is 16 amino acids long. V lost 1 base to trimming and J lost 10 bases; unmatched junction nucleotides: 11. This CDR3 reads CASSQVSAGGSREQFF. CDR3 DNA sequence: TGTGCCAGCAGCCAAGTGTCGGCGGGGGGGTCCAGAGAGCAGTTCTTC.

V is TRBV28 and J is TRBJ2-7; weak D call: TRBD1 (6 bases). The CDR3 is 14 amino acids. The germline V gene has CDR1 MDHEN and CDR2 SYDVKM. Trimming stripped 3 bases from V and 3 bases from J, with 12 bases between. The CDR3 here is CASSFGGQVYEQYF. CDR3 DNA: TGTGCCAGCAGTTTTGGGGGCCAAGTCTACGAGCAGTACTTC.

CDR3 nucleotides: TGCGCCAGCAGCCAAGAGTATCCAGGAGGTTATAGCAATCAGCCCCAGCATTTT. It encodes CASSQEYPGGYSNQPQHF. V is TRBV4-1 and J is TRBJ1-5; D call uncertain. Germline V gives CDR1 MGHRA, CDR2 YSYEKL. The CDR3 is 18 residues long. Trimming shortened V by 0 bases and J by 0 bases, and 15 bases separated the two germline ends.

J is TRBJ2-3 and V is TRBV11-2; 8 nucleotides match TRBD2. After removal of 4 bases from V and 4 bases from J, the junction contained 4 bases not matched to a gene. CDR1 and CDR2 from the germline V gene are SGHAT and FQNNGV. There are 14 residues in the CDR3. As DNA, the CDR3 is TGTGCCAGCAGCTCCACTAGCGGATCAGATACGCAGTATTTT. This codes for CASSSTSGSDTQYF.

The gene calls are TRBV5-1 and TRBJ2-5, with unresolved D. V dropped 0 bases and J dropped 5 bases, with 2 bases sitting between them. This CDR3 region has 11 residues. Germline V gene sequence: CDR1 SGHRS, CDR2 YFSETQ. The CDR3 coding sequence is TGCGCCAGCAGCTTGGATGAGACCCAGTACTTC. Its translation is CASSLDETQYF.

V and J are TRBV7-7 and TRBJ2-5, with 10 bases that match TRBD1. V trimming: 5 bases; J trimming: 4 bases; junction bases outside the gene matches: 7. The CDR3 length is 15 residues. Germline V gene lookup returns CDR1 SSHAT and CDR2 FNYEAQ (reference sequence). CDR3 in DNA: TGTGCCAGCAGCACTGGGACAGGGGTAACAGAGACCCAGTACTTC. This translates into CASSTGTGVTETQYF.

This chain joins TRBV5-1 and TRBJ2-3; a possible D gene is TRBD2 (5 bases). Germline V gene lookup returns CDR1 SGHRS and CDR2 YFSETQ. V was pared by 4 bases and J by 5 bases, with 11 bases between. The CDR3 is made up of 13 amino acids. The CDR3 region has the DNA TGCGCCAGCAGCAGCGGACGGGGAGATACGCAGTATTTT. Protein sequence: CASSSGRGDTQYF.

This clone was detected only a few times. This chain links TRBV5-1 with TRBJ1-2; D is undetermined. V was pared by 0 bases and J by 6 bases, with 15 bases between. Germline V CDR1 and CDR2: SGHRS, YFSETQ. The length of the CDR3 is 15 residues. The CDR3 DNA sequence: TGCGCCAGCAGCTTGGAAGCGGGAGCGGGCAATGGCTACACCTTC. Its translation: CASSLEAGAGNGYTF.

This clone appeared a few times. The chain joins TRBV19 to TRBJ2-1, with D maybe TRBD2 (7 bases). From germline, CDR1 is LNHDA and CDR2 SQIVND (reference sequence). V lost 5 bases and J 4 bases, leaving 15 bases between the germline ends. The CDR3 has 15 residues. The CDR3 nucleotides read TGTGCCAGTAGTCGCGGGGGCCTGGATTACAATGAGCAGTTCTTC. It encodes CASSRGGLDYNEQFF.

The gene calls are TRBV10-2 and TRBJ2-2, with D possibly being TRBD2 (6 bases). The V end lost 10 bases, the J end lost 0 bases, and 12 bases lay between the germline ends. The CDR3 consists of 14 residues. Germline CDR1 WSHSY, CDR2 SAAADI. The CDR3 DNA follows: TGCGCCACCAAAAGCGGGTCGAACACCGGGGAGCTGTTTTTT. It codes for CATKSGSNTGELFF.

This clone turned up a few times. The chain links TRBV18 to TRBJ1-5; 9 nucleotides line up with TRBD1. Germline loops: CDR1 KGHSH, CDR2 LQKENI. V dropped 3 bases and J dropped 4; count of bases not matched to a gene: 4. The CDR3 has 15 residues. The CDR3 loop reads CASSPPGTGNQPQHF. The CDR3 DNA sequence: TGTGCCAGCTCACCTCCCGGGACAGGGAATCAGCCCCAGCATTTT.

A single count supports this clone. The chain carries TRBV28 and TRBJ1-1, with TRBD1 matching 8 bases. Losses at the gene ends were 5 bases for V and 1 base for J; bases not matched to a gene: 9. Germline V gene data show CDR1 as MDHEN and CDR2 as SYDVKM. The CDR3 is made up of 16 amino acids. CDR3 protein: CASSTGPGGGNTEAFF. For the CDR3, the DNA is TGTGCCAGCAGTACCGGCCCAGGGGGCGGGAACACTGAAGCTTTCTTT. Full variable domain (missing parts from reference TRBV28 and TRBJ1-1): DVKVTQSSRYLVKRTGEKVFLECVQDMDHENMFWYRQDPGLGLRLIYFSYDVKMKEKGDIPEGYSVSREKKERFSLILESASTNQTSMYLCASSTGPGGGNTEAFFGQGTRLTVV.

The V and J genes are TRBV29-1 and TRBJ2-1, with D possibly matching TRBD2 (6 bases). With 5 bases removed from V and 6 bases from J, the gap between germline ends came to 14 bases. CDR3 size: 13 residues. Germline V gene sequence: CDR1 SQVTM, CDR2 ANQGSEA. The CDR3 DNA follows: TGCAGCGTTAACACCGGGACTCGCAATGAGCAGTTCTTC. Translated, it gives CSVNTGTRNEQFF.

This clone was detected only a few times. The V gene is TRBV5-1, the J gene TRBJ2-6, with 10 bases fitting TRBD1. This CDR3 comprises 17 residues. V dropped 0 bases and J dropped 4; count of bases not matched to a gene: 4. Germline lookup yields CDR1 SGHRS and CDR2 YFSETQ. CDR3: CASSLGQGARGANVLTF. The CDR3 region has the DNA TGCGCCAGCAGCTTGGGACAGGGGGCAAGAGGGGCCAACGTCCTGACTTTC.